This TCR beta chain was profiled in a study of blood T cell repertoires in COVID-19. Followed longitudinally, the Seattle patients had been enrolled during active infection. The V gene's germline CDR1 is MDHEN and CDR2 SYDVKM. V gave up 6 bases and J gave up 4 bases; unmatched junction bases: 6. This CDR3 is 16 amino acids long. Generated by immunoSEQ multiplex PCR, the TCRdb table keeps only in-frame clones and is missing some. The data show approximately 300,000 clones, about nine tenths seen once. The sequenced sample was peripheral blood. This sequence joins TRBV28 and TRBJ2-3, with 14 nucleotides matching TRBD2. The source of this sequence is a young woman with COVID-19, enrolled during active disease. The CDR3 sequence is CASRGTSGRTADTQYF. CDR3 sequence (DNA): TGTGCCAGCAGAGGGACTAGCGGGAGAACTGCAGATACGCAGTATTTT. The complete variable domain, with remaining parts taken from reference TRBV28 and TRBJ2-3, reads DVKVTQSSRYLVKRTGEKVFLECVQDMDHENMFWYRQDPGLGLRLIYFSYDVKMKEKGDIPEGYSVSREKKERFSLILESASTNQTSMYLCASRGTSGRTADTQYFGPGTRLTVL.